The 23 T cell receptor beta chains below come from one sample, sequenced in a study of Ad26.COV2.S vaccination and SARS-CoV-2 variants. Indicated treatment: around 19 received Ad26.COV2.S at low or high dose, single or two shots; 5 received placebo; per-sample allocation not given. After the first vaccine or placebo injection, samples were drawn on day 63. Profiled with immunoSEQ multiplex PCR; TCRdb holds only in-frame clones, not every one. The table records around 340,000 clones, 88% of them present only once. Sequenced material: peripheral blood, taken in a trial of Ad26.COV2.S vaccine versus placebo. The receptor source for this set is a person aged 18-60 years who received the Ad26.COV2.S COVID-19 vaccine or a placebo.

The chain couples TRBV20-1 to TRBJ1-2; unclear D gene. The CDR3 contains 11 residues. From germline, CDR1 is DFQATT and CDR2 SNEGSKA (reference sequence). The V end lost 6 bases, the J end lost 4 bases, and 9 bases lay between the germline ends. The CDR3 here is CSAARPYGYTF. CDR3 bases: TGCAGTGCCGCGAGGCCCTATGGCTACACCTTC.

The chain joins TRBV6-6 to TRBJ2-2, with D perhaps assigned TRBD1 or TRBD2 (5 bases each). The CDR3 consists of 15 residues. Germline V lookup: CDR1 MNHNY, CDR2 SVGAGI (reference sequence). Trimming stripped 2 bases from V and 1 base from J, with 8 bases between. The CDR3 DNA reads TGTGCCAGCAGTTACCGGGGACGGAACACCGGGGAGCTGTTTTTT. Protein sequence: CASSYRGRNTGELFF.

The chain is built from TRBV6-5 and TRBJ1-5; 7 bases are shared with TRBD1. The CDR3 spans 15 residues. CDR1 and CDR2 (germline): MNHEY, SVGAGI. V dropped 6 bases and J dropped 5; count of bases not matched to a gene: 10. As DNA, the CDR3 is TGTGCCAGCAGGCGCCGGGACAGCCTCTATCAGCCCCAGCATTTT. Protein: CASRRRDSLYQPQHF.

The gene calls are TRBV10-3 and TRBJ2-3; D is ambiguous. Looked up from germline, CDR1 is ENHRY and CDR2 is SYGVKD. The V and J ends lost 3 bases and 6 bases respectively, with 7 bases between them. CDR3 length equals 12 residues. The CDR3 loop is CAISDVDDTQYF. The CDR3 DNA reads TGTGCCATCAGTGATGTTGATGATACGCAGTATTTT.

The chain recombines TRBV4-1 with TRBJ1-1; TRBD1 aligns across 9 bases. V trimming: 8 bases; J trimming: 5 bases; junction bases outside the gene matches: 9. CDR1 and CDR2 (germline): MGHRA, YSYEKL. CDR3 length: 14 residues. CDR3 DNA sequence: TGCGCCAGCGCCAATTCGGGACAGGGAACTGAAGCTTTCTTT. Amino acid sequence: CASANSGQGTEAFF.

J is TRBJ2-7 and V is TRBV6-6; D perhaps matches TRBD2 (6 bases). V dropped 7 bases and J dropped 0 bases, with 19 bases sitting between them. Germline V gene data show CDR1 as MNHNY and CDR2 as SVGAGI (reference sequence). The CDR3 has 16 residues. CDR3 loop: CASTLDSAGSSYEQYF. CDR3 bases: TGTGCCAGCACCCTCGACAGCGCCGGGAGCTCCTACGAGCAGTACTTC.

This rearrangement joins TRBV2 to TRBJ1-5, with 8 bases that match TRBD1. This CDR3 region has 14 residues. The junction had 7 bases not matched to a gene; V was cut back by 6 bases and J by 6 bases. Looked up from germline, CDR1 is SNHLY and CDR2 is FYNNEI. The CDR3 region is CASSPDRGAQPQHF. In DNA, the CDR3 is TGTGCCAGCAGCCCTGACAGGGGTGCTCAGCCCCAGCATTTT.

V gene TRBV6-5 combines with J gene TRBJ1-1; D unclear. Germline CDR1 and CDR2: MNHEY and SVGAGI. The length of the CDR3 is 14 residues. V was cut by 6 bases and J by 6 bases, with 17 bases left in between. CDR3 residues: CASSQLFGSSEAFF. The CDR3 DNA reads TGTGCCAGCAGCCAACTATTCGGGAGCTCTGAAGCTTTCTTT.

A few counts support this clone. CDR3 loop: CASSLRQINYGYTF. The CDR3 DNA is TGTGCCAGCAGCTTGAGACAGATTAACTATGGCTACACCTTC. This chain links TRBV5-8 with TRBJ1-2; D may be TRBD1 (5 bases). CDR3 length: 14 amino acids. V was trimmed by 1 base and J by 1 base, leaving 8 bases between them. Looked up from germline, CDR1 is SGHTS and CDR2 is YDEGEE.

This chain links TRBV2 with TRBJ2-2; a weak D match, TRBD2 (5 bases). The CDR3 extends over 18 amino acids. Germline assignment: CDR1 SNHLY and CDR2 FYNNEI. V was trimmed by 0 bases and J by 3 bases, leaving 17 bases between them. The CDR3 DNA sequence: TGTGCCAGCAGTGAAGCGCGAGGGTTTAGTCTGGACACCGGGGAGCTGTTTTTT. Amino acids: CASSEARGFSLDTGELFF.

This clone was observed a single time. The chain has TRBV12-3 or TRBV12-4 and TRBJ1-1; TRBD1 matches at 7 bases. After removal of 7 bases from V and 11 bases from J, the junction contained 7 bases not matched to a gene. This CDR3 is built from 11 residues. CDR3 sequence (DNA): TGTGCCAGCAAAGGGGGCGATTTGGCTTTCTTT. Residues: CASKGGDLAFF.

The chain has TRBV6-2 or TRBV6-3 and TRBJ2-1; perhaps TRBD1 as D (6 bases). Trimming took 2 bases from V and 5 from J, leaving 7 bases between them. The germline gives CDR1 MNHEY, CDR2 SVGEGT. The CDR3 is 13 amino acids. CDR3 in DNA: TGTGCCAGCAGTTACGACAGGAACAATGAGCAGTTCTTC. Translating it yields CASSYDRNNEQFF.

The chain links TRBV4-3 to TRBJ2-1; 8 bases match TRBD2. The CDR3 loop spans 16 amino acids. J lost 7 bases, V lost 1 base, and 9 bases had no gene match. Germline V gene data show CDR1 as LGHNA and CDR2 as YSLEER. The CDR3 reads CASSQGQAGALNEQFF. In nucleotides, the CDR3 is TGCGCCAGCAGCCAAGGACAAGCGGGGGCACTAAATGAGCAGTTCTTC.

This chain uses TRBV9 with TRBJ2-7, with D tentatively TRBD2 (5 bases). V lost 2 bases and J lost 5, with 14 bases in between. The CDR3 runs 14 residues. The germline CDR1 and CDR2 sequences are SGDLS and YYNGEE. CDR3 in amino acids: CASSVEGNSNEQYF. The CDR3 nucleotides read TGTGCCAGCAGCGTCGAGGGCAACTCAAACGAGCAGTACTTC.

This clone was detected once. The genes are TRBV2 and TRBJ2-7, with D uncertain. Germline V gene sequence: CDR1 SNHLY, CDR2 FYNNEI. The length of the CDR3 is 12 residues. Trimming cost V 9 bases and J 5 bases, with 14 bases left between them. The CDR3 is CASRNIIDEQYF. The CDR3 DNA sequence: TGTGCCAGTCGAAATATCATAGACGAGCAGTACTTC.

This clone is medium-sized by share. The chain combines TRBV6-4 with TRBJ2-2; D ambiguous. Looked up from germline, CDR1 is MRHNA and CDR2 is SNTAGT. This CDR3 comprises 14 residues. Trimming removed 0 bases at V and 6 bases at J, with 8 bases between. Here the CDR3 DNA reads TGTGCCAGCAGTGACTCGAGTAGCTCCGGGGAGCTGTTTTTT. Protein sequence: CASSDSSSSGELFF.

The rearrangement uses TRBV20-1 and TRBJ1-2, with TRBD1 as a possible D gene (5 bases). V shed 3 bases and J shed 1 base, with 12 bases lying between them. The germline V gene has CDR1 DFQATT and CDR2 SNEGSKA (reference sequence). This CDR3 spans 14 amino acids. CDR3 residues: CSASRGGFNYGYTF. The CDR3 nucleotides read TGCAGTGCTAGTCGGGGGGGGTTTAACTATGGCTACACCTTC.

The rearrangement links TRBV5-4 to TRBJ2-7; TRBD1 matches at 9 bases. Germline CDR1 reads SGHNT; CDR2 reads YYREEE (reference sequence). The CDR3 covers 16 residues. Trimming took 5 bases from V and 3 from J; bases not matched to a gene: 12. This CDR3 is CASRGDRAPIGYEQYF. In DNA, the CDR3 is TGTGCCAGCAGGGGGGACAGGGCCCCAATCGGCTACGAGCAGTACTTC.

This clone occurred once. The gene calls are TRBV10-3 and TRBJ2-2, with 8 bases lining up with TRBD1. V gave up 6 bases and J gave up 4 bases; unmatched junction bases: 4. Germline V CDR1 and CDR2: ENHRY, SYGVKD. CDR3 size: 14 residues. The CDR3 sequence: CAIRGTGTTGELFF. CDR3 DNA: TGTGCCATCAGGGGGACAGGTACCACCGGGGAGCTGTTTTTT.

J is TRBJ1-2 and V is TRBV30; 10 bases match TRBD1. V lost 2 bases and J lost 5; bases outside the gene matches: 11. The CDR3 is made up of 16 amino acids. The V gene's germline CDR1 is GTSNPN and CDR2 SVGIG (reference sequence). The CDR3 bases are TGTGCCTGGAGTCCGACGGACAGGGGGATAGGATATGGCTACACCTTC. This codes for CAWSPTDRGIGYGYTF.

The CDR3 loop reads CASSVADTQYF. In nucleotides, the CDR3 is TGTGCCAGCAGCGTGGCAGATACGCAGTATTTT. V and J are TRBV9 and TRBJ2-3; no clear D gene. This CDR3 has 11 residues. Trimming pared 2 bases from V and 4 bases from J, leaving 2 bases between. Germline V gene sequence: CDR1 SGDLS, CDR2 YYNGEE.

The table lists this clone with a few counts. The chain uses TRBV18 and TRBJ2-7, with D possibly TRBD1 on 5 matching bases. The CDR3 is made up of 15 amino acids. V lost 2 bases to trimming and J lost 2 bases, with 13 bases between them. The V gene's germline CDR1 is KGHSH and CDR2 LQKENI. The CDR3 here is CASSPNGDSTYEQYF. As DNA, the CDR3 is TGTGCCAGCTCACCAAACGGCGACAGCACCTACGAGCAGTACTTC. Full variable domain (outside the CDR3, taken from reference TRBV18 and TRBJ2-7): NAGVMQNPRHLVRRRGQEARLRCSPMKGHSHVYWYRQLPEEGLKFMVYLQKENIIDESGMPKERFSAEFPKEGPSILRIQQVVRGDSAAYFCASSPNGDSTYEQYFGPGTRLTVT.

This chain joins TRBV24-1 and TRBJ2-2; 11 nucleotides line up with TRBD1. CDR3 length: 15 amino acids. J lost 4 bases, V lost 5 bases, and 2 bases had no gene match. Germline values: CDR1 KGHDR, CDR2 SFDVKD. The CDR3 loop is CATSVGTGGTGELFF. The CDR3 bases are TGTGCCACCAGTGTGGGGACAGGGGGCACCGGGGAGCTGTTTTTT.